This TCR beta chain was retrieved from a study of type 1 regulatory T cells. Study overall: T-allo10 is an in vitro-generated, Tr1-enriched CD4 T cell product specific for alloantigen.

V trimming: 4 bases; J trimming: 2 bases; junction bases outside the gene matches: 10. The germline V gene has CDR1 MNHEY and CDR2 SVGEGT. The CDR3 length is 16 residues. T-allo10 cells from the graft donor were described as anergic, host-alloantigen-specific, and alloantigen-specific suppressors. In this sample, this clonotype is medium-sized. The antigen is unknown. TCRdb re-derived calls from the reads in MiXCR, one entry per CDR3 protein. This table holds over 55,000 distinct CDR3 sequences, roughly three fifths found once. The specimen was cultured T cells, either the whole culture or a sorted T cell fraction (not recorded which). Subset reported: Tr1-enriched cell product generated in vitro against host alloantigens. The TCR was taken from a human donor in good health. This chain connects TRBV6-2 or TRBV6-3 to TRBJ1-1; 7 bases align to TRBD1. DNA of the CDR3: TGTGCCAGCAGTTCCGATCTCGGACAGGATAACACTGAAGCTTTCTTT. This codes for CASSSDLGQDNTEAFF.